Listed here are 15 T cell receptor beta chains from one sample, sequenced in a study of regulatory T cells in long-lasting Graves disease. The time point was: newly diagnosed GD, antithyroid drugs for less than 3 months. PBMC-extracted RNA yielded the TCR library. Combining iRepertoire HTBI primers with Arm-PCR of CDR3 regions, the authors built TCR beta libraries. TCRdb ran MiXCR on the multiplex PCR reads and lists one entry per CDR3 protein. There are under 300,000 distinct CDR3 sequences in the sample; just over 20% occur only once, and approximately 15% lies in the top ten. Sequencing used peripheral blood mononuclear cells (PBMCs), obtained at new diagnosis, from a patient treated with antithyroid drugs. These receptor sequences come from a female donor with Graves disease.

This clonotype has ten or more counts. CDR3 sequence reads: CASSNNYEQYF. The DNA of the CDR3 is TGCGCCAGCAGCAATAATTACGAGCAGTACTTC. The rearrangement uses TRBV10-1 and TRBJ2-7; D is ambiguous. Germline loops: CDR1 WNHNN, CDR2 SYGVQD (reference sequence). The CDR3 totals 11 residues. V was cut by 6 bases and J by 4 bases, with 7 bases left in between.

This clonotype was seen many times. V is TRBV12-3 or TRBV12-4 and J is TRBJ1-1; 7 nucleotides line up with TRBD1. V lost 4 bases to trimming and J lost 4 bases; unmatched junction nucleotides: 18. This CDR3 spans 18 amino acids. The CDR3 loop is CASSWGRTGEGFSTEAFF. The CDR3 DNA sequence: TGTGCCAGCAGTTGGGGACGGACAGGAGAGGGGTTTAGCACTGAAGCTTTCTTT.

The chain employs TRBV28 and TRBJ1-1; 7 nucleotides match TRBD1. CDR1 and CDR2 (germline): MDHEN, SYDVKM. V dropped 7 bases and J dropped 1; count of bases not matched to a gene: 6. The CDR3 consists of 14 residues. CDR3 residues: CASNPGGANTEAFF. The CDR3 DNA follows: TGTGCCAGCAATCCAGGGGGGGCGAACACTGAAGCTTTCTTT.

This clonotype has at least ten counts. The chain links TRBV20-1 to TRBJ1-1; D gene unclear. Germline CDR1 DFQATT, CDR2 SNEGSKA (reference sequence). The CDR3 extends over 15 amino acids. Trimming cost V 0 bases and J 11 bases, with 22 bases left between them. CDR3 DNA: TGCAGTGCTAGAGATTCCATCCTGGACGAGGTTAAGGCTTTCTTT. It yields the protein CSARDSILDEVKAFF.

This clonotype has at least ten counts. This CDR3 reads CASSSPPGPGGSRLEQFF. Here the CDR3 DNA reads TGCGCCAGCAGCTCTCCACCGGGTCCGGGCGGGAGCAGACTTGAGCAGTTCTTC. The gene calls are TRBV5-1 and TRBJ2-1; TRBD2 agrees at 7 bases. The ends lost 3 bases at V and 9 bases at J; junction bases unmatched: 21. The CDR3 is 18 amino acids. Germline V lookup: CDR1 SGHRS, CDR2 YFSETQ.

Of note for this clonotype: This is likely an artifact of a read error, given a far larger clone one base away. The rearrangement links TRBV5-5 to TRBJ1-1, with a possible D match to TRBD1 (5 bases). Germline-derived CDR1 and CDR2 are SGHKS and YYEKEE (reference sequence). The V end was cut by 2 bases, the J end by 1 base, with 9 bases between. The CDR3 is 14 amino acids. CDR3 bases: TGTGCCAGCAGCTTTCATGACAGGAACACTGAAGCTTTCTTT. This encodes CASSFHDRNTEAFF. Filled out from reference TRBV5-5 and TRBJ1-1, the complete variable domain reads DAGVTQSPTHLIKTRGQQVTLRCSPISGHKSVSWYQQVLGQGPQFIFQYYEKEERGRGNFPDRFSARQFPNYSSELNVNALLLGDSALYLCASSFHDRNTEAFFGQGTRLTVV.

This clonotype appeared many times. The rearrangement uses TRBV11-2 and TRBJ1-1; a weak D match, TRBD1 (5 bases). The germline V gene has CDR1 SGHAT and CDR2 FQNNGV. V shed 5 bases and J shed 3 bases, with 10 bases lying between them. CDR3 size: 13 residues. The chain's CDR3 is CASSLLTDTEAFF. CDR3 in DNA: TGTGCCAGCAGCCTCCTGACAGACACTGAAGCTTTCTTT.

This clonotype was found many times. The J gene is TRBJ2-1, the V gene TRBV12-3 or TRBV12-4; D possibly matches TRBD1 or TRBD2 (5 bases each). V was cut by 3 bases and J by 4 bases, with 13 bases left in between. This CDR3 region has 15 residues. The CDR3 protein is CASSFGTPLYNEQFF. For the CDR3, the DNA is TGTGCCAGCAGTTTTGGGACCCCGCTGTACAATGAGCAGTTCTTC.

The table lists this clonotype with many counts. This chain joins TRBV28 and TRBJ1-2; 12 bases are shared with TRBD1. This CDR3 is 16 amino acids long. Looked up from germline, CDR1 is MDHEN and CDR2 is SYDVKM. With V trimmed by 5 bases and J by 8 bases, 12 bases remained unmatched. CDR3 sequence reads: CASSLPTGTGGWGYTF. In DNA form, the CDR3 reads TGTGCCAGCAGTCTCCCGACCGGGACAGGGGGCTGGGGCTACACCTTC.

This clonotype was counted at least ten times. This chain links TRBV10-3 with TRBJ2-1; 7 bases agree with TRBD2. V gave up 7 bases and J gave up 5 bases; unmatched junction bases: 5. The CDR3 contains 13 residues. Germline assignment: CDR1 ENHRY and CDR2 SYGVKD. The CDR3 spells CAINRGGDNEQFF. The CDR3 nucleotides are TGTGCCATCAACCGCGGGGGAGACAATGAGCAGTTCTTC.

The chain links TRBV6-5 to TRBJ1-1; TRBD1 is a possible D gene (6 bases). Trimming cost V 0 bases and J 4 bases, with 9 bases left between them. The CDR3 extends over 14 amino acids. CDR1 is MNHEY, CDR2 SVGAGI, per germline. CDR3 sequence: CASSYSGGGTEAFF. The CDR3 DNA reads TGTGCCAGCAGTTACTCAGGGGGGGGCACTGAAGCTTTCTTT.

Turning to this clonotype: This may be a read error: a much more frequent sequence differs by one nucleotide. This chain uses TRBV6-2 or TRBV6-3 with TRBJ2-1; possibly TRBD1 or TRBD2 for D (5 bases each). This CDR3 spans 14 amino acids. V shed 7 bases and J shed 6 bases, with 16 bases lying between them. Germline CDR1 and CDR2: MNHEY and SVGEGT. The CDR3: CASKPGPNCNEQFF. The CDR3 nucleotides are TGTGCCAGCAAACCGGGACCCAACTGCAATGAGCAGTTCTTC.

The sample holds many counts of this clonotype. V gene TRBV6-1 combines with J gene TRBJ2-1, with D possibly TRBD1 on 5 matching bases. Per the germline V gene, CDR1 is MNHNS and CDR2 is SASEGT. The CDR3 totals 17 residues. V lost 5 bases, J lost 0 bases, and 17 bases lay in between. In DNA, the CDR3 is TGTGCCAGCAGTCACCTTGAAGGGGCCAGCTCCTACAATGAGCAGTTCTTC. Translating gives CASSHLEGASSYNEQFF.

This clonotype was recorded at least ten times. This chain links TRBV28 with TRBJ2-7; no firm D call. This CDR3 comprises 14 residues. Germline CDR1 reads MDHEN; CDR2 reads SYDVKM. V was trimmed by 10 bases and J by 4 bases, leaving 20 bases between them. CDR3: CATVNSGHPYEQYF. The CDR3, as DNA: TGTGCCACAGTAAACTCGGGTCACCCATACGAGCAGTACTTC. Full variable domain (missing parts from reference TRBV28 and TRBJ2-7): DVKVTQSSRYLVKRTGEKVFLECVQDMDHENMFWYRQDPGLGLRLIYFSYDVKMKEKGDIPEGYSVSREKKERFSLILESASTNQTSMYLCATVNSGHPYEQYFGPGTRLTVT.

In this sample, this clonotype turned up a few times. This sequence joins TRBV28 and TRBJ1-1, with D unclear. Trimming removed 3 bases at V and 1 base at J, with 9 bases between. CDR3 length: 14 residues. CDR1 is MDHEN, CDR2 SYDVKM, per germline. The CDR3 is CASSLRQRNTEAFF. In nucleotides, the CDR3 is TGTGCCAGCAGTTTGAGGCAGCGGAACACTGAAGCTTTCTTT.